The 26 T cell receptor beta chains presented below share a single source sample, sequenced in a study of regulatory dendritic cells for organ transplantation. Repertoires were generated with immunoSEQ multiplex PCR, while TCRdb's copy carries only in-frame clones and drops some. The sample has under 15,000 clones; 70% to 80% are singletons. Their antigen targets remain unknown. Sorted T cells were CFSE-labeled and cultured 5 days with allogeneic regulatory or mature dendritic cells at 1:10. The sample comprised naive CD4+ T cells from blood cultured with regulatory dendritic cells. Subset: CD45RA+ naive T cells. These receptor sequences come from a human donor in good health.

This sequence joins TRBV18 and TRBJ1-4; 8 nucleotides align to TRBD1. The CDR3 consists of 16 residues. Germline CDR1 reads KGHSH; CDR2 reads LQKENI. Trimming removed 3 bases from V and 0 bases from J; junction bases left unmatched: 3. The CDR3 DNA reads as TGTGCCAGCTCACCGCTACAGGGGGCAACTAATGAAAAACTGTTTTTT. Protein sequence: CASSPLQGATNEKLFF.

The chain joins TRBV14 to TRBJ2-3; D gene uncertain. There are 12 residues in the CDR3. V lost 4 bases and J lost 9, with 11 bases in between. CDR1 and CDR2 (germline): SGHDN, FVKESK. The CDR3 spells CASSLPRGTQYF. The CDR3 nucleotides are TGTGCCAGCAGCCTTCCGAGAGGCACGCAGTATTTT.

The CDR3: CASSLDSGSYNEQFF. CDR3 nucleotides: TGTGCCAGCAGCTTGGACAGTGGGTCCTACAATGAGCAGTTCTTC. This sequence joins TRBV5-4 and TRBJ2-1, with unresolved D. This CDR3 is 15 amino acids long. Between the trimmed V and J ends, which lost 0 bases and 1 base, there was a span of 8 bases. Looked up from germline, CDR1 is SGHNT and CDR2 is YYREEE (reference sequence).

This clone was found a few times. The CDR3 DNA is TGTGCCAGCTCACCCGCCGGGACTAGCGTCATTCAGTACTTC. It yields the protein CASSPAGTSVIQYF. The genes are TRBV18 and TRBJ2-4; TRBD2 matches at 10 bases. V dropped 3 bases and J dropped 9; count of bases not matched to a gene: 5. CDR1 KGHSH and CDR2 LQKENI come from the germline V gene. The CDR3 extends over 14 amino acids.

This clone has a handful of counts. CDR3 nucleotides: TGTGCCAGCAGCTTAGCGGAGGCCAGGGGGCTTAGAAAGTCACCCCTCCACTTT. It is translated as CASSLAEARGLRKSPLHF. The chain uses TRBV7-9 and TRBJ1-6, with 8 bases lining up with TRBD1. Germline V CDR1 and CDR2: SEHNR, FQNEAQ (reference sequence). Trimming removed 0 bases from V and 10 bases from J; junction bases left unmatched: 14. The CDR3 is made up of 18 amino acids.

V is TRBV4-1 and J is TRBJ2-3; D might be TRBD2 (5 bases). The CDR3 runs to 13 residues. The germline V and J ends were trimmed by 3 bases and 3 bases, with 7 bases remaining between them. The germline CDR1 and CDR2 sequences are MGHRA and YSYEKL. The CDR3 sequence: CASSHEGTDTQYF. The DNA of the CDR3 is TGCGCCAGCAGCCACGAGGGTACAGATACGCAGTATTTT.

The chain carries TRBV7-2 and TRBJ2-5; TRBD2 aligns across 13 bases. V dropped 4 bases and J dropped 4; count of bases not matched to a gene: 9. The CDR3 has 17 residues. Germline CDR1 is SGHTA and CDR2 is FQGNSA. The CDR3 DNA reads as TGTGCCAGCAGCTCCCTACCTGGACTAGCGGGGGTAGAGACCCAGTACTTC. This codes for CASSSLPGLAGVETQYF.

The genes are TRBV6-6 and TRBJ1-6; TRBD1 is a possible D gene (6 bases). Germline V gene lookup returns CDR1 MNHNY and CDR2 SVGAGI (reference sequence). The V end lost 5 bases, the J end lost 10 bases, and 18 bases lay between the germline ends. The length of the CDR3 is 15 residues. The CDR3 sequence: CASSKPDPGDSPLHF. The CDR3 DNA reads as TGTGCCAGCAGTAAGCCGGACCCAGGGGACTCACCCCTCCACTTT.

V is TRBV2 and J is TRBJ2-3; D possibly corresponds to TRBD2 (6 bases). The germline V gene encodes CDR1 SNHLY and CDR2 FYNNEI. Trimming left V 0 bases short and J 4 bases short, with 11 bases between. CDR3 length: 15 amino acids. In DNA, the CDR3 is TGTGCCAGCAGTGAAGCGGGAGGATTCGCAGATACGCAGTATTTT. Encoded protein: CASSEAGGFADTQYF.

This chain joins TRBV6-1 and TRBJ1-3; D might be TRBD1 (5 bases). V lost 2 bases and J 0 bases, leaving 5 bases between the germline ends. The CDR3 is 14 amino acids. Germline V gene sequence: CDR1 MNHNS, CDR2 SASEGT. CDR3 loop: CASSEQGSGNTIYF. CDR3 DNA: TGTGCCAGCAGTGAACAGGGCTCTGGAAACACCATATATTTT.

This chain joins TRBV6-5 and TRBJ2-3; possibly TRBD1 for D (5 bases). The CDR3 runs to 14 residues. Germline V gives CDR1 MNHEY, CDR2 SVGAGI. Between the trimmed V and J ends, which lost 0 bases and 2 bases, there was a span of 6 bases. CDR3 nucleotides: TGTGCCAGCAGTTACTCCAGGGTCACAGATACGCAGTATTTT. Translation: CASSYSRVTDTQYF.

This rearrangement joins TRBV5-1 to TRBJ2-7; 7 bases match TRBD1. V lost 2 bases, J lost 11 bases, and 7 bases stayed unmatched. The length of the CDR3 is 12 residues. Germline CDR1 is SGHRS and CDR2 is YFSETQ. CDR3 residues: CASSFNSGQEYF. As DNA, the CDR3 is TGCGCCAGCAGCTTTAATTCTGGACAGGAGTACTTC.

V is TRBV5-5 and J is TRBJ1-2, with D maybe TRBD1 (5 bases). Per germline, CDR1 SGHKS and CDR2 YYEKEE (reference sequence). The CDR3 covers 15 residues. The V gene lost 0 bases and the J gene lost 4 bases, with 13 bases spanning the gap. The DNA for the CDR3 is TGTGCCAGCAGCTTGGAGGGGCTTTTGAGCTATGGCTACACCTTC. Protein: CASSLEGLLSYGYTF.

The chain links TRBV27 to TRBJ1-3; D is possibly TRBD1 (6 bases). This CDR3 spans 16 amino acids. The germline V gene has CDR1 MNHEY and CDR2 SMNVEV (reference sequence). The V and J ends lost 2 bases and 0 bases respectively, with 11 bases between them. The CDR3 DNA is TGTGCCAGCAGTTTAAGGGGGATGGGCTCTGGAAACACCATATATTTT. This gives the protein CASSLRGMGSGNTIYF.

The chain carries TRBV18 and TRBJ1-3; TRBD1 agrees at 9 bases. With V trimmed by 1 base and J by 0 bases, 4 bases remained unmatched. The CDR3 is made up of 17 amino acids. The germline V gene has CDR1 KGHSH and CDR2 LQKENI. The CDR3 bases are TGTGCCAGCTCACCACGCATGACAGGGGGCTCTGGAAACACCATATATTTT. It encodes CASSPRMTGGSGNTIYF.

This chain connects TRBV20-1 to TRBJ2-3; unclear D gene. The CDR3 runs 11 residues. Trimming took 6 bases from V and 2 from J, leaving 6 bases between them. CDR1 and CDR2 from the germline V gene are DFQATT and SNEGSKA (reference sequence). The chain's CDR3 is CSAAPTDTQYF. The CDR3 DNA reads TGCAGTGCCGCGCCCACAGATACGCAGTATTTT.

This clone occurred a few times. The chain recombines TRBV6-1 with TRBJ1-2, with TRBD1 as a possible D gene (5 bases). The CDR3 covers 15 residues. In germline, CDR1 is MNHNS, CDR2 SASEGT. Trimming cost V 7 bases and J 3 bases, with 18 bases left between them. CDR3 region: CASNTPGRGYYGYTF. CDR3 sequence (DNA): TGTGCCAGCAACACCCCCGGCCGGGGGTACTATGGCTACACCTTC.

The chain couples TRBV6-5 to TRBJ2-3, with 7 bases matching TRBD2. The CDR3 has 15 amino acids. Germline V gene data show CDR1 as MNHEY and CDR2 as SVGAGI. The junction had 9 bases not matched to a gene; V was cut back by 7 bases and J by 2 bases. The CDR3 region has the DNA TGTGCCAGCACCCGGTCGGGGGGACCCACAGATACGCAGTATTTT. Translating it yields CASTRSGGPTDTQYF.

The chain has TRBV29-1 and TRBJ1-4; 11 nucleotides line up with TRBD1. Germline V CDR1 and CDR2: SQVTM, ANQGSEA. V lost 6 bases and J lost 8; bases outside the gene matches: 14. The CDR3 has 16 residues. The CDR3 here is CSVGTGTGGAGEKLFF. As DNA, the CDR3 is TGCAGCGTGGGGACCGGGACAGGGGGTGCCGGGGAAAAACTGTTTTTT. The full variable domain, rest sourced from reference TRBV29-1 and TRBJ1-4, is SAVISQKPSRDICQRGTSLTIQCQVDSQVTMMFWYRQQPGQSLTLIATANQGSEATYESGFVIDKFPISRPNLTFSTLTVSNMSPEDSSIYLCSVGTGTGGAGEKLFFGSGTQLSVL.

The V gene is TRBV7-8, the J gene TRBJ1-1; D gene uncertain. This CDR3 has 15 residues. Germline-derived CDR1 and CDR2 are SGHVS and FQNEAQ. Deletions cut 4 bases from V and 0 bases from J, with 12 bases between. The CDR3, as DNA: TGTGCCAGCAGCTCCCTCGGCGGAATGAACACTGAAGCTTTCTTT. This codes for CASSSLGGMNTEAFF.

This chain links TRBV29-1 with TRBJ2-7, with 9 positions matching TRBD1. The junction had 8 bases not matched to a gene; V was cut back by 3 bases and J by 5 bases. This CDR3 is built from 14 residues. The V gene's germline CDR1 is SQVTM and CDR2 ANQGSEA. In nucleotides, the CDR3 is TGCAGCGTTGACCACCGGGACAGGGTCCACGAGCAGTACTTC. It translates to CSVDHRDRVHEQYF.

This clone was found once. The chain links TRBV5-1 to TRBJ2-5, with TRBD1 matching 7 bases. Germline lookup yields CDR1 SGHRS and CDR2 YFSETQ. CDR3 length: 14 residues. J was trimmed by 5 bases and V by 2 bases; bases with no gene match: 6. CDR3 DNA sequence: TGCGCCAGCAGCTTCCGACAGGGATCCGAGACCCAGTACTTC. Protein sequence: CASSFRQGSETQYF.

This rearrangement joins TRBV5-1 to TRBJ2-5; TRBD1 is a possible D gene (5 bases). This CDR3 contains 13 residues. Trimming stripped 4 bases from V and 5 bases from J, with 12 bases between. The germline V gene has CDR1 SGHRS and CDR2 YFSETQ. The CDR3 sequence: CASSPGSGETQYF. The CDR3 region has the DNA TGCGCCAGCAGCCCCGGGTCAGGGGAGACCCAGTACTTC.

The rearrangement links TRBV18 to TRBJ2-1; D is perhaps TRBD1 (6 bases). CDR3 length equals 16 residues. Germline values: CDR1 KGHSH, CDR2 LQKENI. Between the trimmed V and J ends, which lost 2 bases and 3 bases, there was a span of 14 bases. The CDR3 spells CASSPFSSDSYNEQFF. In DNA form, the CDR3 reads TGTGCCAGCTCACCATTCAGCTCGGACAGCTACAATGAGCAGTTCTTC.

The rearrangement uses TRBV19 and TRBJ1-2; 11 bases are a match to TRBD1. The CDR3 length is 14 residues. Losses at the gene ends were 3 bases for V and 5 bases for J; bases not matched to a gene: 2. Looked up from germline, CDR1 is LNHDA and CDR2 is SQIVND (reference sequence). The chain's CDR3 is CASSMDRGRYGYTF. The CDR3 bases are TGTGCCAGTAGTATGGACAGGGGGCGTTATGGCTACACCTTC.

This sequence joins TRBV5-1 and TRBJ2-5, with 9 positions matching TRBD2. Germline CDR1 reads SGHRS; CDR2 reads YFSETQ. The CDR3 totals 15 residues. V trimming: 4 bases; J trimming: 1 base; junction bases outside the gene matches: 5. In nucleotides, the CDR3 is TGCGCCAGCAGCATGCAGCGGGGGGTCCAAGAGACCCAGTACTTC. It is translated as CASSMQRGVQETQYF.